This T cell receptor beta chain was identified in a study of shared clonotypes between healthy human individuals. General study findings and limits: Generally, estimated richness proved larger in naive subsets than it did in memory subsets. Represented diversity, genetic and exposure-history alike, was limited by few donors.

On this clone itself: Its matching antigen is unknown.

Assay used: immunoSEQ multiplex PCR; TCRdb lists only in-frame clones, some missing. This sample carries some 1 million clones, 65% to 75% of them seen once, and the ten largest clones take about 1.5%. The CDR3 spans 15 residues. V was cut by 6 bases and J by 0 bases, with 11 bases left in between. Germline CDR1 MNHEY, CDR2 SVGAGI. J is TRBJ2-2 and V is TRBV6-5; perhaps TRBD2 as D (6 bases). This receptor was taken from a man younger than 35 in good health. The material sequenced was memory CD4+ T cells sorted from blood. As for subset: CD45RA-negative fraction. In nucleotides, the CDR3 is TGTGCCAGCAGCCCGCTAGCGTCGAACACCGGGGAGCTGTTTTTT. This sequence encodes CASSPLASNTGELFF.